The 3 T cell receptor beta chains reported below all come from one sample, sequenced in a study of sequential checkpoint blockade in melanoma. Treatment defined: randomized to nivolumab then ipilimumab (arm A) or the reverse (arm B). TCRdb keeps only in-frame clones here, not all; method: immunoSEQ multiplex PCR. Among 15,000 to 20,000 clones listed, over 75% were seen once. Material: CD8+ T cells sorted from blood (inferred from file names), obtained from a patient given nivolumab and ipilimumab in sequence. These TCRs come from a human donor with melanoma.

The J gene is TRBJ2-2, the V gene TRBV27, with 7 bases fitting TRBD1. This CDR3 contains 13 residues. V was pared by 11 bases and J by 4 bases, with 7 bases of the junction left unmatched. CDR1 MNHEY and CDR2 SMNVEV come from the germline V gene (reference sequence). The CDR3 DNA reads TGTGCCGTAAGGGGACAGACCACCGGGGAGCTGTTTTTT. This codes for CAVRGQTTGELFF.

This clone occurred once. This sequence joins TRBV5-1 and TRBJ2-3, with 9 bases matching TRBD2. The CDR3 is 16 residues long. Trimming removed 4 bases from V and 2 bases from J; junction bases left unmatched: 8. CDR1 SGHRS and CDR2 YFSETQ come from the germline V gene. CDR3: CASSPLAGTLTDTQYF. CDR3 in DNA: TGCGCCAGCAGCCCCCTAGCGGGGACCCTCACAGATACGCAGTATTTT. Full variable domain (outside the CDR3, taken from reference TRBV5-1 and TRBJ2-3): KAGVTQTPRYLIKTRGQQVTLSCSPISGHRSVSWYQQTPGQGLQFLFEYFSETQRNKGNFPGRFSGRQFSNSRSEMNVSTLELGDSALYLCASSPLAGTLTDTQYFGPGTRLTVL.

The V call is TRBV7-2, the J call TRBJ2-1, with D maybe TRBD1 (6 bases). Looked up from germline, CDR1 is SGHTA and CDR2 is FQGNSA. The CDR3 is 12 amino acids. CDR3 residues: CASVGGWNEQFF. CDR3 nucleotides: TGTGCTTCCGTTGGGGGCTGGAATGAGCAGTTCTTC.